Below, 29 T cell receptor beta chains from the same sample are listed, as sequenced in a study of blood T cell repertoires in COVID-19 (dated by TCRdb to 2018 to 2020). Libraries were prepared through the immunoSEQ multiplex PCR assay. Drawn from immuneACCESS, this table holds only the in-frame rearrangements with V and J called that TCRdb kept. Clones are partly lost; checked studies trace under half to an unresolved V gene and leave the rest unexplained. The sample table holds some 310,000 clones, of which 85% to 90% were seen once. The leading ten clones occupy approximately 2.9% of the sample. The material sequenced was peripheral blood. These receptors were obtained from a woman between 25 and 40 years old with COVID-19, enrolled during active disease.

The chain links TRBV6-1 to TRBJ2-7, with D perhaps TRBD1 (6 bases). The CDR3 spans 16 residues. Germline assignment: CDR1 MNHNS and CDR2 SASEGT. The V end was cut by 2 bases, the J end by 2 bases, with 16 bases between. In nucleotides, the CDR3 is TGTGCCAGCAGTGAACAGACAGGTTGGGGTGCCTACGAGCAGTACTTC. This encodes CASSEQTGWGAYEQYF.

The chain employs TRBV2 and TRBJ1-5; D gene ambiguous. The CDR3 loop spans 14 amino acids. V was trimmed by 5 bases and J by 0 bases, leaving 8 bases between them. Germline CDR1 reads SNHLY; CDR2 reads FYNNEI. The CDR3 protein is CASSPFNSNQPQHF. CDR3 in DNA: TGTGCCAGCAGTCCGTTTAATAGCAATCAGCCCCAGCATTTT.

V and J are TRBV19 and TRBJ2-7; perhaps TRBD1 as D (6 bases). The V end was cut by 2 bases, the J end by 0 bases, with 14 bases between. The CDR3 is 16 amino acids. Germline V gene lookup returns CDR1 LNHDA and CDR2 SQIVND (reference sequence). The CDR3 sequence: CASSIRWTVSSYEQYF. In nucleotides, the CDR3 is TGTGCCAGTAGTATACGATGGACAGTCAGCTCCTACGAGCAGTACTTC.

This clone was observed a single time. The V call is TRBV5-6, the J call TRBJ2-1; D remains ambiguous. The CDR3 has 12 residues. V was shortened by 4 bases and J by 5 bases, with 7 bases between the two germline ends. Germline CDR1 SGHDT, CDR2 YYEEEE. The CDR3 spells CASSREDNEQFF. In DNA, the CDR3 is TGTGCCAGCAGCCGAGAGGACAATGAGCAGTTCTTC.

This clone was observed a single time. The chain links TRBV27 to TRBJ2-7; D may be TRBD2 (6 bases). Between the trimmed V and J ends, which lost 5 bases and 0 bases, there was a span of 11 bases. CDR1 and CDR2 from the germline V gene are MNHEY and SMNVEV (reference sequence). The CDR3 runs 14 residues. The CDR3 loop is CASSRRLDSYEQYF. The DNA for the CDR3 is TGTGCCAGCAGTCGTCGACTAGACTCCTACGAGCAGTACTTC.

A single count supports this clone. The chain joins TRBV7-9 to TRBJ1-4; 7 nucleotides align to TRBD1. The CDR3 is 15 amino acids. Germline CDR1 is SEHNR and CDR2 is FQNEAQ (reference sequence). J was trimmed by 4 bases and V by 0 bases; bases with no gene match: 2. CDR3 sequence: CASSLAGQFNEKLFF. Here the CDR3 DNA reads TGTGCCAGCAGCTTAGCGGGACAGTTTAATGAAAAACTGTTTTTT.

The chain recombines TRBV3-1 (or the pseudogene TRBV3-2) with TRBJ1-1; tentatively, D is TRBD1 (6 bases). The CDR3 is 12 residues long. Trimming shortened V by 1 base and J by 10 bases, and 10 bases separated the two germline ends. CDR1 and CDR2 (germline): LGHDT, YNNKEL (reference sequence). The CDR3 loop is CASSQGQARAFF. CDR3 DNA sequence: TGTGCCAGCAGCCAAGGACAGGCCAGAGCTTTCTTT.

This rearrangement joins TRBV28 to TRBJ2-7; 9 nucleotides match TRBD1. The CDR3 is 13 amino acids. Trimming at V came to 10 bases and at J to 3 bases, leaving 7 bases not matched to a gene. In germline, CDR1 is MDHEN, CDR2 SYDVKM. CDR3 in DNA: TGTGCCACCACAGGGGGCTATAACTACGAGCAGTACTTC. Translating gives CATTGGYNYEQYF.

This chain uses TRBV19 with TRBJ1-6; TRBD1 might be the D (6 bases). Trimming took off 2 bases at V and 9 bases at J, with 11 bases between the two ends. The CDR3 runs 14 residues. Germline CDR1 reads LNHDA; CDR2 reads SQIVND (reference sequence). The CDR3 coding sequence is TGTGCCAGTAGTATATGGCAGGGGTTTTCACCCCTCCACTTT. Its protein product is CASSIWQGFSPLHF.

The rearrangement links TRBV6-1 to TRBJ1-3, with TRBD1 matching 8 bases. The V gene's germline CDR1 is MNHNS and CDR2 SASEGT. The trim removed 3 bases at V and 5 bases at J, leaving 9 bases unmatched. The CDR3 consists of 16 residues. The CDR3 DNA follows: TGTGCCAGCAGTGACAGGGGGCATATCCCAAGAAACACCATATATTTT. Its protein product is CASSDRGHIPRNTIYF.

This clone was observed a few times. The J gene is TRBJ2-7, the V gene TRBV10-3; D perhaps matches TRBD2 (5 bases). CDR1 ENHRY and CDR2 SYGVKD come from the germline V gene. V lost 3 bases and J lost 1, with 10 bases in between. The CDR3 loop spans 14 amino acids. The CDR3 bases are TGTGCCATCAGTGAATTTGGGGAGTCCTACGAGCAGTACTTC. Its protein is CAISEFGESYEQYF.

This sequence joins TRBV6-6 and TRBJ1-1; 9 bases fit TRBD1. V lost 10 bases to trimming and J lost 4 bases; unmatched junction nucleotides: 7. CDR3 length equals 13 residues. Germline V gene data show CDR1 as MNHNY and CDR2 as SVGAGI (reference sequence). CDR3 protein: CATSGQGGTEAFF. The CDR3 bases are TGTGCCACCTCGGGACAGGGAGGCACTGAAGCTTTCTTT.

V is TRBV5-4 and J is TRBJ2-1; 7 bases fit TRBD2. The CDR3 has 15 residues. The V segment lost 1 base and the J segment 10 bases; nucleotides outside the gene matches: 11. Germline CDR1 SGHNT, CDR2 YYREEE (reference sequence). The CDR3 loop is CASSLPGKAGVEQFF. The CDR3 bases are TGTGCCAGCAGCTTGCCGGGGAAGGCGGGAGTCGAGCAGTTCTTC. Full variable domain (rest looked up from reference TRBV5-4 and TRBJ2-1): ETGVTQSPTHLIKTRGQQVTLRCSSQSGHNTVSWYQQALGQGPQFIFQYYREEENGRGNFPPRFSGLQFPNYSSELNVNALELDDSALYLCASSLPGKAGVEQFFGPGTRLTVL.

CDR3 loop: CASSPIERGETQYF. Here the CDR3 DNA reads TGTGCCAGCAGTCCTATAGAGCGGGGAGAGACCCAGTACTTC. This chain uses TRBV27 with TRBJ2-5, with TRBD2 matching 7 bases. In germline, CDR1 is MNHEY, CDR2 SMNVEV (reference sequence). The V segment lost 5 bases and the J segment 4 bases; nucleotides outside the gene matches: 7. The CDR3 spans 14 residues.

The chain has TRBV5-1 and TRBJ2-5, with unresolved D. This CDR3 comprises 12 residues. The germline V and J ends were trimmed by 4 bases and 2 bases, with 6 bases remaining between them. The germline V gene has CDR1 SGHRS and CDR2 YFSETQ. The CDR3 coding sequence is TGCGCCAGCAGCCCCCAACAAGAGACCCAGTACTTC. It is translated as CASSPQQETQYF.

The chain has TRBV24-1 and TRBJ2-5; perhaps TRBD1 as D (5 bases). CDR1 is KGHDR, CDR2 SFDVKD, per germline. CDR3 length: 16 residues. V lost 5 bases to trimming and J lost 1 base, with 16 bases between them. The CDR3 DNA is TGTGCCACCAGTGCCATCGGCGACAGTACCCAAGAGACCCAGTACTTC. Encoded protein: CATSAIGDSTQETQYF.

The gene calls are TRBV19 and TRBJ2-3; no clear D gene. This CDR3 is 12 amino acids long. Trimming took 5 bases from V and 11 from J, leaving 14 bases between them. Looked up from germline, CDR1 is LNHDA and CDR2 is SQIVND (reference sequence). CDR3 sequence (DNA): TGTGCCAGTAGTGGCTCTGGGCCACGGCAGTATTTT. This encodes CASSGSGPRQYF. The full variable domain, completed using reference TRBV19 and TRBJ2-3, is DGGITQSPKYLFRKEGQNVTLSCEQNLNHDAMYWYRQDPGQGLRLIYYSQIVNDFQKGDIAEGYSVSREKKESFPLTVTSAQKNPTAFYLCASSGSGPRQYFGPGTRLTVL.

This clone occurred once. The chain uses TRBV20-1 and TRBJ2-7; D is unclear. The CDR3 is 14 residues long. Deletions cut 3 bases from V and 3 bases from J, with 15 bases between. Looked up from germline, CDR1 is DFQATT and CDR2 is SNEGSKA (reference sequence). CDR3 loop: CSASRLENDYEQYF. The CDR3 nucleotides are TGCAGTGCTAGTCGGCTAGAAAACGACTACGAGCAGTACTTC.

CDR3 bases: TGTGCCTGGAGTGTGTACAGAACCACTGAAGCTTTCTTT. Translation: CAWSVYRTTEAFF. The rearrangement uses TRBV30 and TRBJ1-1, with D hard to call. Trimming took 0 bases from V and 4 from J, leaving 9 bases between them. The CDR3 length is 13 residues. Germline-derived CDR1 and CDR2 are GTSNPN and SVGIG (reference sequence).

The chain carries TRBV19 and TRBJ2-7, with 10 bases aligning to TRBD1. The J segment lost 5 bases and the V segment lost 6 bases, leaving 10 bases of the junction unmatched. From germline, CDR1 is LNHDA and CDR2 SQIVND (reference sequence). CDR3 size: 15 residues. CDR3 region: CASRSAGTGVDEQYF. CDR3 nucleotides: TGTGCCAGTAGATCCGCCGGGACAGGGGTGGACGAGCAGTACTTC.

V usage is TRBV10-2 and J usage is TRBJ1-1; 9 nucleotides agree with TRBD1. The V gene end was trimmed by 6 bases and the J gene end by 7 bases; junction bases not matched to a gene: 12. Germline-derived CDR1 and CDR2 are WSHSY and SAAADI. The length of the CDR3 is 15 residues. CDR3 sequence (DNA): TGCGCCAGCAGCGGACAGGGGCTAGGCGCTGTTGAAGCTTTCTTT. Its protein product is CASSGQGLGAVEAFF.

The chain uses TRBV11-2 and TRBJ1-2; perhaps TRBD1 as D (6 bases). Trimming stripped 0 bases from V and 6 bases from J, with 11 bases between. This CDR3 spans 14 amino acids. Germline CDR1 and CDR2: SGHAT and FQNNGV. The CDR3 nucleotides are TGTGCCAGCAGCTTAGATAGGACAGCACATGGCTACACCTTC. Residues: CASSLDRTAHGYTF.

This clone was recorded once. This chain links TRBV5-1 with TRBJ1-1, with TRBD1 as a possible D gene (6 bases). The germline V and J ends were trimmed by 0 bases and 2 bases, with 8 bases remaining between them. Germline V gene lookup returns CDR1 SGHRS and CDR2 YFSETQ. There are 14 residues in the CDR3. This chain's CDR3 is CASSLVGGNTEAFF. The CDR3, as DNA: TGCGCCAGCAGCTTGGTAGGGGGAAACACTGAAGCTTTCTTT.

This clone was seen once. The rearrangement uses TRBV14 and TRBJ1-3; D is perhaps TRBD1 (5 bases). V was trimmed by 4 bases and J by 0 bases, leaving 10 bases between them. The CDR3 totals 15 residues. In germline, CDR1 is SGHDN, CDR2 FVKESK. The CDR3 loop is CASSRAGLSGNTIYF. In DNA form, the CDR3 reads TGTGCCAGCAGCCGGGCGGGACTCTCTGGAAACACCATATATTTT.

This clone was recorded only once. The chain is built from TRBV19 and TRBJ2-7; unclear D gene. V was clipped by 3 bases and J by 5 bases, with 17 bases between them. CDR1 and CDR2 from the germline V gene are LNHDA and SQIVND (reference sequence). This CDR3 spans 15 amino acids. Here the CDR3 reads CASSIILTGGDEQYF. CDR3 nucleotides: TGTGCCAGTAGTATTATTTTGACTGGCGGTGACGAGCAGTACTTC.

The V and J genes are TRBV19 and TRBJ1-2; 9 nucleotides match TRBD1. This CDR3 is 16 amino acids long. The V gene's germline CDR1 is LNHDA and CDR2 SQIVND (reference sequence). The ends lost 4 bases at V and 3 bases at J; junction bases unmatched: 9. The DNA for the CDR3 is TGTGCCAGTAGTAGTGGCAGGACAGGGGTCCACTATGGCTACACCTTC. Protein product: CASSSGRTGVHYGYTF.

This clone has at least ten counts. This rearrangement joins TRBV6-4 to TRBJ2-1, with 10 positions matching TRBD2. J gave up 5 bases and V 3 bases, and 1 base lay outside the gene matches. Germline loops: CDR1 MRHNA, CDR2 SNTAGT. This CDR3 contains 14 residues. The CDR3 loop reads CASSELAGNNEQFF. For the CDR3, the DNA is TGTGCCAGCAGTGAACTAGCGGGAAACAATGAGCAGTTCTTC.

The table lists this clone with a count of one. The rearrangement joins TRBV7-8 to TRBJ2-7; 8 positions agree with TRBD2. The CDR3 runs to 15 residues. Germline CDR1 and CDR2: SGHVS and FQNEAQ. J was trimmed by 7 bases and V by 1 base; bases with no gene match: 9. CDR3 nucleotides: TGTGCCAGCAGCTTAGTAGCGGGAAGCAGCCGGGAGCAGTACTTC. It codes for CASSLVAGSSREQYF.

In regard to this clone: The same CDR3 also results from other DNA sequences found in this sample. The chain recombines TRBV11-2 with TRBJ1-1, with TRBD1 as a possible D gene (5 bases). The CDR3 contains 13 residues. The V end lost 1 base, the J end lost 5 bases, and 8 bases lay between the germline ends. Germline V lookup: CDR1 SGHAT, CDR2 FQNNGV. This CDR3 is CASSLGGETEAFF. The CDR3 DNA follows: TGTGCCAGCAGCTTAGGGGGGGAAACTGAAGCTTTCTTT.